These 23 T cell receptor beta chains originate from one sample sequenced in a study of identical twins. MiXCR, applied by TCRdb to the 5' RACE reads, yields one record per CDR3 protein. This sample has 1.5 million or so distinct CDR3 sequences, with 32% found just once. Specimen: cord blood. The receptors derive from a newborn girl in good health.

This clonotype was found once. V and J are TRBV5-1 and TRBJ2-3; tentative D call: TRBD2 (7 bases). The germline V gene has CDR1 SGHRS and CDR2 YFSETQ. The CDR3 spans 16 residues. Trimming cost V 0 bases and J 4 bases, with 15 bases left between them. The DNA for the CDR3 is TGCGCCAGCAGCTTGGAGGGGGGGGACCGCGCAGATACGCAGTATTTT. It yields the protein CASSLEGGDRADTQYF.

The genes are TRBV20-1 and TRBJ2-7, with D perhaps matching TRBD2 (6 bases). Per germline, CDR1 DFQATT and CDR2 SNEGSKA (reference sequence). CDR3 length: 14 amino acids. V was pared by 1 base and J by 5 bases, with 15 bases between. CDR3 in amino acids: CSARAPREIHEQYF. CDR3 nucleotide sequence: TGCAGTGCTAGAGCTCCCCGGGAGATCCACGAGCAGTACTTC.

The CDR3 DNA reads TGTGCCAGCAGCTTAGACCTAGCAGGACAGTTCCTAACCGGGACTAGCGAATACAATGAGCAGTTCTTC. Amino acids: CASSLDLAGQFLTGTSEYNEQFF. The V gene is TRBV11-1, the J gene TRBJ2-1, with 10 bases matching TRBD2. The germline gives CDR1 SGHAT, CDR2 FQDESV (reference sequence). V was clipped by 1 base and J by 4 bases; unmatched bases: 25. The length of the CDR3 is 23 residues.

The genes are TRBV10-3 and TRBJ1-1; D remains unclear. V lost 6 bases to trimming and J lost 4 bases, with 12 bases between them. From germline, CDR1 is ENHRY and CDR2 SYGVKD. This CDR3 contains 13 residues. DNA for the CDR3: TGTGCCATCAGGTCAGGCTCCGCCACTGAAGCTTTCTTT. Its translation is CAIRSGSATEAFF.

This clonotype was found many times. The chain carries TRBV20-1 and TRBJ2-7; 8 nucleotides align to TRBD2. The V gene end was trimmed by 0 bases and the J gene end by 3 bases; junction bases not matched to a gene: 1. CDR1 is DFQATT and CDR2 is SNEGSKA in the germline V gene (reference sequence). CDR3 length equals 13 residues. The CDR3 spells CSARDGTSYEQYF. CDR3 DNA sequence: TGCAGTGCTAGAGATGGGACTAGCTACGAGCAGTACTTC.

This clonotype was counted a few times. This chain connects TRBV24-1 to TRBJ1-5; no clear D gene. V was trimmed by 0 bases and J by 6 bases, leaving 2 bases between them. Germline V gene data show CDR1 as KGHDR and CDR2 as SFDVKD. CDR3 length: 12 amino acids. CDR3 sequence (DNA): TGTGCCACCAGTGATTTGGTTCAGCCCCAGCATTTT. Amino acid sequence: CATSDLVQPQHF.

The genes are TRBV25-1 and TRBJ1-4; D is undetermined. Germline V CDR1 and CDR2: MGHDK, SYGVNS. The CDR3 extends over 13 amino acids. V was clipped by 3 bases and J by 8 bases, with 10 bases between them. The CDR3 bases are TGTGCCAGCAGTGACCCGGGGAGCGAAAAACTGTTTTTT. Translating it yields CASSDPGSEKLFF. Looking up the rest from reference TRBV25-1 and TRBJ1-4 gives the full variable domain: EADIYQTPRYLVIGTGKKITLECSQTMGHDKMYWYQQDPGMELHLIHYSYGVNSTEKGDLSSESTVSRIRTEHFPLTLESARPSHTSQYLCASSDPGSEKLFFGSGTQLSVL.

The V and J genes are TRBV9 and TRBJ2-1, with D hard to call. Trimming shortened V by 2 bases and J by 1 base, and 10 bases separated the two germline ends. In germline, CDR1 is SGDLS, CDR2 YYNGEE. This CDR3 has 15 amino acids. CDR3 DNA: TGTGCCAGCAGCGTCTCGGGCCAATCCTACAATGAGCAGTTCTTC. Its protein product is CASSVSGQSYNEQFF. Complete variable domain (other parts from reference TRBV9 and TRBJ2-1): DSGVTQTPKHLITATGQRVTLRCSPRSGDLSVYWYQQSLDQGLQFLIQYYNGEERAKGNILERFSAQQFPDLHSELNLSSLELGDSALYFCASSVSGQSYNEQFFGPGTRLTVL.

Only a few counts were recorded for this clonotype. The chain carries TRBV13 and TRBJ2-1, with 7 bases that match TRBD2. Germline V gene sequence: CDR1 PRHDT, CDR2 FYEKMQ (reference sequence). The CDR3 is 17 amino acids. Germline trimming cut 5 bases from V and 0 bases from J; bases unmatched to any gene: 10. Written as DNA, the CDR3 is TGTGCCAGCAGCCCCATCGGGCGGGGGAGCTCCTACAATGAGCAGTTCTTC. Translation gives CASSPIGRGSSYNEQFF.

CDR3 in DNA: TGTGCCAGCAGCCCGACCGACAGGGCCTACAATGAGCAGTTCTTC. It specifies CASSPTDRAYNEQFF. This chain joins TRBV12-3 or TRBV12-4 and TRBJ2-1; 7 positions match TRBD1. V lost 6 bases to trimming and J lost 2 bases; unmatched junction nucleotides: 7. This CDR3 contains 15 residues.

This CDR3 is CASTADGPHNSPLHF. As DNA, the CDR3 is TGTGCCAGCACCGCCGACGGACCCCATAATTCACCCCTCCACTTT. The chain has TRBV6-2 or TRBV6-3 and TRBJ1-6; D ambiguous. The CDR3 covers 15 residues. Trimming removed 7 bases from V and 5 bases from J, with 15 bases in between. From germline, CDR1 is MNHEY and CDR2 SVGEGT.

V is TRBV5-4 and J is TRBJ1-1, with 10 bases aligning to TRBD1. Trimming removed 4 bases from V and 1 base from J; junction bases left unmatched: 10. In germline, CDR1 is SGHNT, CDR2 YYREEE (reference sequence). The CDR3 is 17 amino acids. The DNA for the CDR3 is TGTGCCAGCAGCCGACGACAGGGGGCTACCTCGAACACTGAAGCTTTCTTT. Its translation: CASSRRQGATSNTEAFF.

This sequence joins TRBV6-2 or TRBV6-3 and TRBJ2-1; 8 bases fit TRBD1. Germline values: CDR1 MNHEY, CDR2 SVGEGT. This CDR3 is built from 15 residues. V dropped 10 bases and J dropped 2; count of bases not matched to a gene: 10. CDR3 coding DNA: TGTGCCACCACATATTCAGGGGGCGCCTACAATGAGCAGTTCTTC. Amino acids: CATTYSGGAYNEQFF.

The sample holds one count of this clonotype. The genes are TRBV7-6 and TRBJ2-7; 10 positions agree with TRBD2. The germline V gene encodes CDR1 SGHVS and CDR2 FNYEAQ. J was trimmed by 7 bases and V by 5 bases; bases with no gene match: 17. The CDR3 is 17 residues long. In DNA, the CDR3 is TGTGCCAGCAGCACTCAAAGCGGGGGGGTCTCCTACAATGAGCAGTACTTC. Its protein is CASSTQSGGVSYNEQYF.

The genes are TRBV20-1 and TRBJ2-2, with 8 nucleotides matching TRBD1. The V gene's germline CDR1 is DFQATT and CDR2 SNEGSKA (reference sequence). CDR3 length: 15 residues. Losses at the gene ends were 5 bases for V and 3 bases for J; bases not matched to a gene: 8. The CDR3 nucleotides are TGCAGTGCTCGGTGGACAGGGAGCTACACCGGGGAGCTGTTTTTT. Translated, it gives CSARWTGSYTGELFF.

V usage is TRBV29-1 and J usage is TRBJ1-2, with no clear D. This CDR3 is built from 12 residues. Trimming removed 5 bases from V and 0 bases from J, with 7 bases in between. In germline, CDR1 is SQVTM, CDR2 ANQGSEA. In nucleotides, the CDR3 is TGCAGCGTTAGGAGGGCTAACTATGGCTACACCTTC. Its protein product is CSVRRANYGYTF.

In its sample, this clonotype was seen a few times. The J gene is TRBJ2-5, the V gene TRBV12-3 or TRBV12-4; 7 bases fit TRBD2. The junction had 6 bases not matched to a gene; V was cut back by 6 bases and J by 5 bases. CDR3 length equals 13 residues. Here the CDR3 reads CASRGLVFETQYF. The CDR3 DNA reads as TGTGCCAGCAGAGGACTAGTTTTCGAGACCCAGTACTTC.

The chain is built from TRBV30 and TRBJ1-2; TRBD1 is a possible D gene (5 bases). From germline, CDR1 is GTSNPN and CDR2 SVGIG (reference sequence). V shed 5 bases and J shed 5 bases, with 27 bases lying between them. The CDR3 covers 17 residues. CDR3: CAWGDPGRRKARYGYTF. The CDR3 DNA is TGTGCCTGGGGGGACCCGGGGAGGAGGAAAGCTCGGTATGGCTACACCTTC.

The chain combines TRBV27 with TRBJ2-2, with unresolved D. V was trimmed by 5 bases and J by 6 bases, leaving 10 bases between them. The CDR3 runs to 13 residues. Germline V gene data show CDR1 as MNHEY and CDR2 as SMNVEV (reference sequence). The CDR3 is CASSPQPAGELFF. The CDR3 nucleotides read TGTGCCAGCAGTCCTCAACCTGCCGGGGAGCTGTTTTTT.

This chain joins TRBV4-2 and TRBJ2-2; D gene ambiguous. V was shortened by 0 bases and J by 6 bases, with 5 bases between the two germline ends. This CDR3 is built from 13 residues. The germline V gene has CDR1 LGHNA and CDR2 YNFKEQ. CDR3 sequence reads: CASSQESAGELFF. As DNA, the CDR3 is TGTGCCAGCAGCCAAGAGTCCGCCGGGGAGCTGTTTTTT.

The sample holds a few counts of this clonotype. The rearrangement joins TRBV5-4 to TRBJ2-1, with 9 bases fitting TRBD2. This CDR3 spans 15 amino acids. Germline V lookup: CDR1 SGHNT, CDR2 YYREEE (reference sequence). The V and J ends lost 1 base and 9 bases, in that order; junction bases with no gene match: 8. Here the CDR3 DNA reads TGTGCCAGCAGCTTGACGGGACTAGCAACGGCTGAGCAGTTCTTC. The encoded protein is CASSLTGLATAEQFF.

This clonotype turned up a few times. The chain carries TRBV15 and TRBJ1-1; a possible D gene is TRBD1 (6 bases). The CDR3 is 16 residues long. Per germline, CDR1 LNHNV and CDR2 YYDKDF (reference sequence). V dropped 2 bases and J dropped 1 base, with 14 bases sitting between them. For the CDR3, the DNA is TGTGCCACCAGCAGAAACCCACAGGGTAGGAACACTGAAGCTTTCTTT. Translated: CATSRNPQGRNTEAFF.

The chain combines TRBV28 with TRBJ1-6; D perhaps matches TRBD1 (5 bases). The V gene lost 5 bases and the J gene lost 6 bases, with 14 bases spanning the gap. From germline, CDR1 is MDHEN and CDR2 SYDVKM. This CDR3 contains 15 residues. Written as DNA, the CDR3 is TGTGCCAGCAGTCGATTGACAGTTATTAATTCACCCCTCCACTTT. Its translation is CASSRLTVINSPLHF.